The present TCR beta chain was sequenced within a study of blood T cells in healthy people across ages. Overall study findings and caveats: Not knowing donor CMV status may have confounded expanded clonotype changes.

A sample-barcoded 5' primer and a J-beta primer mix were used in a second PCR of roughly 7 to 11 cycles. TCRdb re-called the 5' RACE reads through MiXCR, storing one row per CDR3 protein. Here the sample spans about 570,000 distinct CDR3 sequences, about 25% being singletons. Worth noting for this clonotype: Its antigen is not known. This CDR3 fails to terminate in the conserved phenylalanine or tryptophan, so it likely reflects a read error.

Germline CDR1 reads DFQATT; CDR2 reads SNEGSKA (reference sequence). J gave up 0 bases and V 2 bases, and 1 base lay outside the gene matches. The CDR3 is 15 residues long. The sequence was collected from a woman in her 70s in good health. This rearrangement joins TRBV20-1 to TRBJ2-2; 9 bases match TRBD2. Material: blood. The CDR3 spells CSARPSGANTGELFL. In nucleotides, the CDR3 is TGCAGTGCTAGACCTAGCGGGGCGAACACCGGGGAGCTGTTTTTG.